Listed below are T cell receptor beta chains from one sample, sequenced in a study of blood T cells in healthy people across ages. MiXCR, applied by TCRdb to the 5' RACE reads, yields one record per CDR3 protein. In the table there are about 730,000 distinct CDR3 sequences, roughly 45% of which are singletons. Sequencing was done on a sample of blood. These receptors all come from a woman in her fifties or sixties in good health. Both conserved end residues are part of each CDR3. Fields, in order: clone size, J gene, CDR3 length, V gene, D gene, CDR3 DNA, CDR3 protein. A D gene is named only where the DNA matches it firmly. Clone sizes are given selectively: once, few, many, or a class where the clone is expanded.

- | TRBJ2-4 | 14 | TRBV12-3/TRBV12-4 | TRBD2 | TGTGCCAGCAAAGCGGGATTGGCCAAAAACATTCAGTACTTC | CASKAGLAKNIQYF
- | TRBJ1-1 | 16 | TRBV21-1 | - | TGTGCCAGCAGTCCCACGCGACAGGGGCTAGGCACTGAAGCTTTCTTT | CASSPTRQGLGTEAFF
- | TRBJ1-2 | 13 | TRBV29-1 | TRBD1 | TGCAGCGTCCCCGGGACAGAGTCCTATGGCTACACCTTC | CSVPGTESYGYTF
- | TRBJ1-2 | 16 | TRBV27 | - | TGTGCCAGCAGTCCACAGGGTCGAGGAGCTAACTATGGCCACACCTTC | CASSPQGRGANYGHTF
- | TRBJ2-3 | 17 | TRBV11-3 | TRBD1 | TGTGCCAGCAGCTTAGGCGACAGGGCCGGGGTTACAGATACGCAGTATTTT | CASSLGDRAGVTDTQYF
few | TRBJ2-4 | 15 | TRBV27 | - | TGTGCCAGCAGTTTGGACAGTTTAGCCAAAAACATTCAGTACTTC | CASSLDSLAKNIQYF
- | TRBJ2-7 | 15 | TRBV7-9 | - | TGTGCCAGCAGCTTAGTAGGAGGGGGCGACCACGAGCAGTACTTC | CASSLVGGGDHEQYF
- | TRBJ2-5 | 14 | TRBV15 | TRBD2 | TGTGCCACCACCAAGGGACTAGCTGCCCAGACCCAGTACTTC | CATTKGLAAQTQYF
few | TRBJ2-1 | 15 | TRBV7-2 | - | TGTGCCAGCAGCTTAGTTGCGGGTCCGCTTAGCGAGCAGTTCTTC | CASSLVAGPLSEQFF
- | TRBJ2-3 | 15 | TRBV5-1 | TRBD1 | TGCGCCAGCAGCGACGGACAGGGGCGCACAGATACGCAGTATTTT | CASSDGQGRTDTQYF